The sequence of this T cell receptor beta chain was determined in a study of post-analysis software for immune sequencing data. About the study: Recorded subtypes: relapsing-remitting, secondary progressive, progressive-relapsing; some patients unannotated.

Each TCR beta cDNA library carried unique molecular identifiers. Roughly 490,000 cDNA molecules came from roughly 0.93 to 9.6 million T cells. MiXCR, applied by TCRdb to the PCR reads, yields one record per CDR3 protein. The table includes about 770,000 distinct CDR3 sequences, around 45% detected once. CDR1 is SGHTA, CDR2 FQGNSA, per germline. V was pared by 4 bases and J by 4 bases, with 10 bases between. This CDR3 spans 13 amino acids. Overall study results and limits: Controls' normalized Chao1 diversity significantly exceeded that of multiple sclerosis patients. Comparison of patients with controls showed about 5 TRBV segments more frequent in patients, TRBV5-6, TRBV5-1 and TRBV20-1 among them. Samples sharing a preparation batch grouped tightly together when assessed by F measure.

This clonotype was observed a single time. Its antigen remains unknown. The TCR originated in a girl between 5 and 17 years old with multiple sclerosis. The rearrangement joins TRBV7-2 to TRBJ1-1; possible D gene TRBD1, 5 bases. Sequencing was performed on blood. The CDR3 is CASSYDSCTEAFF. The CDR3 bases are TGTGCCAGCAGCTATGACAGTTGCACTGAAGCTTTCTTT.